This T cell receptor (beta chain) was obtained from a study of blood T cell dynamics during melanoma immunotherapy. Looking at the study overall: Standard first-line treatment here was pembrolizumab or nivolumab plus ipilimumab in metastatic melanoma.

Profiled with immunoSEQ multiplex PCR; TCRdb holds only in-frame clones, not every one. The sample has about 14,000 clones, 86% seen once. Time point meaning: week 3, after first cycle of checkpoint inhibitor. Per the germline V gene, CDR1 is SGHNT and CDR2 is YENEEA. V was pared by 5 bases and J by 5 bases, with 13 bases of the junction left unmatched. This CDR3 is 18 amino acids long. The V and J genes are TRBV11-3 and TRBJ2-1, with TRBD2 matching over 12 bases. This sequence was found in a human donor with melanoma. The specimen comprised blood, sampled from a patient treated with checkpoint blockade. The CDR3 region has the DNA TGTGCCAGCAGCCTAGGGTCCCTAGCGGGAGGGTTGCACAATGAGCAGTTCTTC. Translation: CASSLGSLAGGLHNEQFF.